This TCR beta chain was captured by sequencing in a study of a mutant IDH1 vaccine in newly diagnosed glioma. Profiling relied on immunoSEQ multiplex PCR, and the TCRdb table lists in-frame clones only, not all of them. The sample comprises about 58,000 clones, roughly 80% of which are singletons, and nearly 7.5% rests with the top ten. Time point: week 5, during vaccination. Every single dose of the vaccine, 300 ug of mutant IDH1 20-mer peptide, came with topical imiquimod. A remark on this clone: Antigen specificity is unknown.

The sample here was PBMCs, taken from a glioma patient whose treatment included an IDH1 peptide vaccine. This sequence was found in a woman between 50 and 59 years old with glioma.

CDR3 region: CATRRQDLSGSGYTF. CDR3 DNA: TGTGCCACCCGACGCCAGGACCTCTCCGGAAGCGGCTACACCTTC. The chain combines TRBV28 with TRBJ1-2; D not certain. Germline loops: CDR1 MDHEN, CDR2 SYDVKM. Trimming pared 10 bases from V and 8 bases from J, leaving 26 bases between. CDR3 length: 15 amino acids.